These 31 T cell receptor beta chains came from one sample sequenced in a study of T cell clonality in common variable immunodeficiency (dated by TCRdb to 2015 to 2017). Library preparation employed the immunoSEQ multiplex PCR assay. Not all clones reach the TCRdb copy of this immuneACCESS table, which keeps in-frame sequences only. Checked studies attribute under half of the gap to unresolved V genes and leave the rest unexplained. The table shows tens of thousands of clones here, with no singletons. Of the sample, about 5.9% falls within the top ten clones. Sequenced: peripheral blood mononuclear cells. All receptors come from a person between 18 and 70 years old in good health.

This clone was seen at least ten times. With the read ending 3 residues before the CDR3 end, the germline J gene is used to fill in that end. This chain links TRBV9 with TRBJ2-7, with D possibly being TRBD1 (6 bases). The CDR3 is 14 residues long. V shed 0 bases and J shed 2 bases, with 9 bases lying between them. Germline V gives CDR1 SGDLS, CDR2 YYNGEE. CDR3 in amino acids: CASSVGEGAYEQYF. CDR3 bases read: TGTGCCAGCAGCGTAGGAGAGGGGGCCTACGAG.

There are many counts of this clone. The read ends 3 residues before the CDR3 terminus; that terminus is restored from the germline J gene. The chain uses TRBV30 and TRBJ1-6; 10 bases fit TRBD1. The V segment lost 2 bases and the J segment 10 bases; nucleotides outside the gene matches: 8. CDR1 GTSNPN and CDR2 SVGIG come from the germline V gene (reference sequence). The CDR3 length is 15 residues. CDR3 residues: CAWSTGTGVRSPLHF. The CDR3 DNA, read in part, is TGTGCCTGGAGTACCGGGACAGGGGTTAGATCACCC.

Incomplete CDR3 DNA: TGTGCCAGCAGTGAAGGGGACAGCTCCTACGAC. Translating gives CASSEGDSSYD. The entire CDR3 is CASSEGDSSYDYTF. This chain links TRBV6-1 with TRBJ1-2, with 7 bases matching TRBD1. Read coverage stops 3 residues before the CDR3 terminus; the germline J gene supplies the remainder. Germline-derived CDR1 and CDR2 are MNHNS and SASEGT. CDR3 length equals 14 residues.

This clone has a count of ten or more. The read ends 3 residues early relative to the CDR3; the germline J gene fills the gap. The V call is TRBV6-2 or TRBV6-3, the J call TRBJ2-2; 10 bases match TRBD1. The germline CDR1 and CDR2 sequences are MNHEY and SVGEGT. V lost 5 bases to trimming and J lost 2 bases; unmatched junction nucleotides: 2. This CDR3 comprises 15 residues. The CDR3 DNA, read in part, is TGTGCCAGCAGTCGACAGGGGGCCAACACCGGGGAG. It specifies CASSRQGANTGE. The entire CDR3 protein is CASSRQGANTGELFF.

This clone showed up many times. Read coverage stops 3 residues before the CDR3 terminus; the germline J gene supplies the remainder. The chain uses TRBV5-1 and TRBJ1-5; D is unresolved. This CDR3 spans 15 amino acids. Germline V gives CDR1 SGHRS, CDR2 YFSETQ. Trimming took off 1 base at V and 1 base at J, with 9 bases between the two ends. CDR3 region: CASSLRGLSNQPQHF. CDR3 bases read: TGCGCCAGCAGCTTGCGGGGATTGAGCAATCAGCCC.

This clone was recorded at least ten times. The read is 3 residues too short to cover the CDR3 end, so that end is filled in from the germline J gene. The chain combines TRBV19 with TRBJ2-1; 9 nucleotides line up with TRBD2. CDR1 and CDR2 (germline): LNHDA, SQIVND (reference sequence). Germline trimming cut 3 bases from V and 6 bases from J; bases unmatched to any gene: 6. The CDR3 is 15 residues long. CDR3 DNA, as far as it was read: TGTGCCAGTAGTATGCGGCTAGCGGGGATCAATGAG. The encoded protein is CASSMRLAGINE. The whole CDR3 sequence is CASSMRLAGINEQFF.

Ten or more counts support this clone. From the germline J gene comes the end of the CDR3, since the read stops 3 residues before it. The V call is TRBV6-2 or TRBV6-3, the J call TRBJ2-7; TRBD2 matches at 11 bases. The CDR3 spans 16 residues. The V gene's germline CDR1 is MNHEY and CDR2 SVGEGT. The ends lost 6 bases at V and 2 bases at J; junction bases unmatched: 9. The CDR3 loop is CASSPPTSGGPYEQYF. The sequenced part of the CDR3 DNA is TGTGCCAGCAGCCCCCCCACTAGCGGGGGACCCTACGAG.

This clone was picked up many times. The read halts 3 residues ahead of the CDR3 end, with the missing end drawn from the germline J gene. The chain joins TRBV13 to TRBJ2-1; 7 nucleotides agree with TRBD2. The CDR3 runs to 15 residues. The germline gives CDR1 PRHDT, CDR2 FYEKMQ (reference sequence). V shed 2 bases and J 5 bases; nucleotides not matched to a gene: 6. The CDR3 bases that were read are TGTGCCAGCAGCTTAATCTTACGGGGGGACAATGAG. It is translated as CASSLILRGDNE. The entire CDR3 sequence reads CASSLILRGDNEQFF.

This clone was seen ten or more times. The CDR3 spells CASSRTSGDTQYF. The covered CDR3 bases are TGTGCCAGCTCTCGCACTAGCGGAGATACG. The J gene is TRBJ2-3, the V gene TRBV18, with 8 bases that match TRBD2. The read ends 3 residues before the CDR3 terminus; that terminus is restored from the germline J gene. The trim removed 6 bases at V and 5 bases at J, leaving 4 bases unmatched. Germline CDR1 reads KGHSH; CDR2 reads LQKENI. The length of the CDR3 is 13 residues. The full variable domain, rest sourced from reference TRBV18 and TRBJ2-3, is NAGVMQNPRHLVRRRGQEARLRCSPMKGHSHVYWYRQLPEEGLKFMVYLQKENIIDESGMPKERFSAEFPKEGPSILRIQQVVRGDSAAYFCASSRTSGDTQYFGPGTRLTVL.

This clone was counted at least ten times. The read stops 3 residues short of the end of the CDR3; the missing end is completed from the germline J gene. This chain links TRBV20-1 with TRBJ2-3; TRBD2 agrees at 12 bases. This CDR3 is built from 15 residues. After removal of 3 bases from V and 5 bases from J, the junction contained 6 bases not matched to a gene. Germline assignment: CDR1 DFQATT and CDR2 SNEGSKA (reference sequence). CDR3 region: CSARVPSGGGDTQYF. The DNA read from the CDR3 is TGCAGTGCTAGGGTTCCTAGCGGGGGGGGAGATACG.

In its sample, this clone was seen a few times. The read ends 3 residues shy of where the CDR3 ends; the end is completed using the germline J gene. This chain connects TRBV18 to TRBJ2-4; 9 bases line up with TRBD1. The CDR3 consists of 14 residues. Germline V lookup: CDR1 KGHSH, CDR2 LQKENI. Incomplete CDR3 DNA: TGTGCCAGCTCGCCCCGGACAGGGGCGGATGGT. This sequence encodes CASSPRTGADG. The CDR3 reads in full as CASSPRTGADGQYF.

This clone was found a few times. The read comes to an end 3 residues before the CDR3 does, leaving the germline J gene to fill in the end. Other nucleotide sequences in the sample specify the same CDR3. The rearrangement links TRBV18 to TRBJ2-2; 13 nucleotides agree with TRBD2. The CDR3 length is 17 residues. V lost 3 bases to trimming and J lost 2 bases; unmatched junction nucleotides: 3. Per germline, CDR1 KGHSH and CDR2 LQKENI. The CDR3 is CASSPGLAGINTGELFF. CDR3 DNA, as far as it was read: TGTGCCAGCTCACCGGGACTAGCGGGGATAAACACCGGGGAG.

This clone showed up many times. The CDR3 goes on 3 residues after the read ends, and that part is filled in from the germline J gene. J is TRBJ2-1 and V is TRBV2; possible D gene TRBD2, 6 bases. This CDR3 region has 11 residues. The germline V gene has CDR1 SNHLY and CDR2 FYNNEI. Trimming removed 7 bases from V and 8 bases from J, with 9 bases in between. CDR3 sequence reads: CASMRGYEQFF. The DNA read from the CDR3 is TGTGCCAGCATGCGGGGTTATGAG. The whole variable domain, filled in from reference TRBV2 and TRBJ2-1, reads EPEVTQTPSHQVTQMGQEVILRCVPISNHLYFYWYRQILGQKVEFLVSFYNNEISEKSEIFDDQFSVERPDGSNFTLKIRSTKLEDSAMYFCASMRGYEQFFGPGTRLTVL.

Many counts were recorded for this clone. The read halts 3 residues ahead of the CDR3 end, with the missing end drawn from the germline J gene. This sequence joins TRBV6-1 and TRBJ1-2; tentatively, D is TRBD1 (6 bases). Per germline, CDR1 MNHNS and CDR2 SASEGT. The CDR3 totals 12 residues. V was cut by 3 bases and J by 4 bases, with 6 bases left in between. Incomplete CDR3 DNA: TGTGCCAGCAGTGACAGGGGCTATGGC. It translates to CASSDRGYG. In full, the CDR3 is CASSDRGYGYTF.

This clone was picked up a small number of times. The CDR3 sequence: CASSYSTGDDYTF. Incomplete CDR3 DNA: TGTGCCAGCAGTTACTCGACAGGGGACGAC. The chain links TRBV6-7 to TRBJ1-2, with 8 bases aligning to TRBD1. Read data end 3 residues before the CDR3 end; the end is taken from the germline J gene. TRBV6-7 is flagged as an ORF with uncertain function. The CDR3 consists of 13 residues.

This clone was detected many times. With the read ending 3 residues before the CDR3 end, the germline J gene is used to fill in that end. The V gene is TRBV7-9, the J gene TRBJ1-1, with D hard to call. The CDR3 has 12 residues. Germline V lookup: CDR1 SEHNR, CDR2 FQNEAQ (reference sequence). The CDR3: CASSPGPGEAFF. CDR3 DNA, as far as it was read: TGTGCCAGCAGCCCGGGTCCCGGGGAA.

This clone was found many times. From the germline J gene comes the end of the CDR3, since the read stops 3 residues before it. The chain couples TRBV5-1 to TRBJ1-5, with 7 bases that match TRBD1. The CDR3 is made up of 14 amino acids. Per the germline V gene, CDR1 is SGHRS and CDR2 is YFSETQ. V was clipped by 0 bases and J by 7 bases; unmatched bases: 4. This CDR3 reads CASSLDRGRQPQHF. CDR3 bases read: TGCGCCAGCAGCTTGGACAGGGGTCGACAGCCC.

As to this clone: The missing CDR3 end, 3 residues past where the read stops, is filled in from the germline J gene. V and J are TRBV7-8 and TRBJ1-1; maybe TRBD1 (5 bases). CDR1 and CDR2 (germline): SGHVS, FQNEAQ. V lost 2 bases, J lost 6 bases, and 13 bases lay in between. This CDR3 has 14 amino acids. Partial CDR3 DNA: TGTGCCAGCAGCTTATATCTAGGGGCGGCTGAA. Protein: CASSLYLGAAE. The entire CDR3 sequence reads CASSLYLGAAEAFF.

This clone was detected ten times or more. The sequenced CDR3 bases are TGTGCCAGCAGTGGCGCCTATAGCAATCAGCCC. Protein: CASSGAYSNQP. The entire CDR3 reads CASSGAYSNQPQHF. This chain connects TRBV2 to TRBJ1-5; D not resolved. The read finishes 3 residues shy of the CDR3 end, and the germline J gene is used to complete it. The CDR3 sequence is 14 residues long. V shed 4 bases and J shed 0 bases, with 7 bases lying between them. CDR1 SNHLY and CDR2 FYNNEI come from the germline V gene.

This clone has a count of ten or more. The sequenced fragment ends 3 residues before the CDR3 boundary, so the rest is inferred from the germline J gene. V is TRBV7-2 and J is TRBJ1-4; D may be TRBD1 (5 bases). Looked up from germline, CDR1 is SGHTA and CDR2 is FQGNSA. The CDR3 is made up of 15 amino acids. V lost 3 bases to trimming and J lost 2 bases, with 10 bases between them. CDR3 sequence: CASSFSGLTNEKLFF. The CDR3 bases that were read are TGTGCCAGCAGCTTTTCAGGGCTGACTAATGAAAAA.

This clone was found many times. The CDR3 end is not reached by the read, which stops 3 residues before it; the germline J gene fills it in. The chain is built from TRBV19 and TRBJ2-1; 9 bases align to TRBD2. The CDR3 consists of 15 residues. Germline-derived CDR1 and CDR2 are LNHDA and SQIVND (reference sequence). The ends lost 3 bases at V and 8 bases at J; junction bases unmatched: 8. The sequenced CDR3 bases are TGTGCCAGTAGTATTCAGGGACTAGCAAGGGATGAG. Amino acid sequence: CASSIQGLARDE. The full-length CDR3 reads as CASSIQGLARDEQFF.

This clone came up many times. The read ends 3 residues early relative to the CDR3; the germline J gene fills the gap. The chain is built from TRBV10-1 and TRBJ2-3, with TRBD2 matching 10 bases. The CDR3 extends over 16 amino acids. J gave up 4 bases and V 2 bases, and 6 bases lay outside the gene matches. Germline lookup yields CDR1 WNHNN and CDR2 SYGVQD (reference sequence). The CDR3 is CASSESASGGPDTQYF. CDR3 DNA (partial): TGCGCCAGCAGTGAGAGTGCTAGCGGGGGTCCAGATACG.

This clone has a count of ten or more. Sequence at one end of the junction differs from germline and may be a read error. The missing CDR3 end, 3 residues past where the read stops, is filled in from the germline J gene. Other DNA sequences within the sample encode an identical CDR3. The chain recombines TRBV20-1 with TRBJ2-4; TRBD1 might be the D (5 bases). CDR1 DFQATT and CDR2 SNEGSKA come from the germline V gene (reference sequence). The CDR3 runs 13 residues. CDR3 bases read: TGCAGTGTAGGGGTTTTGGCCAAAAATATT. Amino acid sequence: CSVGVLAKNI. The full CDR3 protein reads CSVGVLAKNIQYF.

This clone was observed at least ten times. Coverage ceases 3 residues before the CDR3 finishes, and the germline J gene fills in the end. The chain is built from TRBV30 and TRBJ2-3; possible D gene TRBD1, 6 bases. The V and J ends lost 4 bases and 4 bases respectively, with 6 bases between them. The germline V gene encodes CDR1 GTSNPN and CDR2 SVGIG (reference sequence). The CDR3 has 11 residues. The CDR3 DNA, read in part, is TGTGCCTGGAAGGGGGCAGATACG. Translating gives CAWKGADT. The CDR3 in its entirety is CAWKGADTQYF.

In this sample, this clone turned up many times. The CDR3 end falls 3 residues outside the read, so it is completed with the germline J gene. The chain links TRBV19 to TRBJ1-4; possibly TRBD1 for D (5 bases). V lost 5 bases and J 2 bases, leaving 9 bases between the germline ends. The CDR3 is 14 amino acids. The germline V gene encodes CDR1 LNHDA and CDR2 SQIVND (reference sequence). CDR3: CASSPGWTNEKLFF. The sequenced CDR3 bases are TGTGCCAGTAGTCCAGGGTGGACTAATGAAAAA.

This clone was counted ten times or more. The CDR3 is CASSLGEQGRTGELFF. The part of the CDR3 DNA that was read is TGCGCCAGCAGCTTGGGGGAACAGGGTAGAACCGGGGAG. V gene TRBV5-1 combines with J gene TRBJ2-2; a weak D match, TRBD1 (6 bases). The sequence runs out 3 residues before the end of the CDR3; the remainder is reconstructed from the germline J gene. The CDR3 is 16 amino acids. V lost 0 bases and J lost 5, with 14 bases in between. Germline loops: CDR1 SGHRS, CDR2 YFSETQ.

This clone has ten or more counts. The CDR3 is CASSLDPAGGRETQYF. The sequenced CDR3 bases are TGCGCCAGCAGCTTGGATCCAGCGGGGGGTCGGGAGACT. The chain employs TRBV5-1 and TRBJ2-4, with 9 bases fitting TRBD2. The DNA ends 3 residues before the CDR3 does, and the rest of the CDR3 is filled in from the germline J gene. CDR1 is SGHRS, CDR2 YFSETQ, per germline. The CDR3 extends over 16 amino acids.

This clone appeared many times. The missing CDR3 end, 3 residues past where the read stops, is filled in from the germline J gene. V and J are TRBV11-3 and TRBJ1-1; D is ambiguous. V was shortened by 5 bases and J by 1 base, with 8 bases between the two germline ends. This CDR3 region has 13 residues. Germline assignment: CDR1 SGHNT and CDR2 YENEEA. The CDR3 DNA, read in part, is TGTGCCAGCAGCAGATACAGGAACACTGAA. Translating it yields CASSRYRNTE. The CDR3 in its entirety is CASSRYRNTEAFF.

The CDR3 DNA, read in part, is TGTGCCAGCAGCTCCCGACAGGTTTCCTACAATGAG. It encodes CASSSRQVSYNE. The entire CDR3 sequence reads CASSSRQVSYNEQFF. The chain is built from TRBV11-3 and TRBJ2-1, with D perhaps TRBD1 (6 bases). The CDR3 end falls 3 residues outside the read, so it is completed with the germline J gene. CDR1 SGHNT and CDR2 YENEEA come from the germline V gene. V lost 4 bases and J lost 1, with 11 bases in between. CDR3 length: 15 residues.

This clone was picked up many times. The part of the CDR3 DNA that was read is TGTGCCAGCAGCAATCGACTAGCGGGGGCCACAGATACG. This gives the protein CASSNRLAGATDT. The whole CDR3 sequence reads CASSNRLAGATDTQYF. This chain links TRBV5-4 with TRBJ2-3, with 12 bases matching TRBD2. The DNA ends 3 residues before the CDR3 does, and the rest of the CDR3 is filled in from the germline J gene. Unmatched junction bases numbered 5, after V lost 4 bases and J lost 2 bases. The germline V gene has CDR1 SGHNT and CDR2 YYREEE (reference sequence). This CDR3 is 16 amino acids long.

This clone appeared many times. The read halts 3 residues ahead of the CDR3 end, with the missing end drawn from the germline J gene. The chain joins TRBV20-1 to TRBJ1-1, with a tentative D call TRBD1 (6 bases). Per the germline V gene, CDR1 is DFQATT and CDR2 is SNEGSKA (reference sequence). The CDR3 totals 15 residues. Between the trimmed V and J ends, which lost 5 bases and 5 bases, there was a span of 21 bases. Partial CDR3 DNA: TGCAGTGCTCGGGCCCTCCGTCAGGGGTTTACTGAA. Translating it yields CSARALRQGFTE. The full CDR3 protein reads CSARALRQGFTEAFF.